This paragraph covers one T cell receptor (beta chain) sequence. As yet, its antigen is unknown. These data belong to a study of cytomegalovirus exposure and HLA in healthy donors. Study outcomes and limitations: Within an earlier analysis, most TCR beta V segments proved productive either about 87% or about 30% of the time.

The PCR ran on 60 Vbeta and 13 Jbeta primers. Clones were sequenced by immunoSEQ multiplex PCR, and TCRdb holds only the in-frame ones, with some missing. The sample carries about 190,000 clones, roughly 80% recorded once. The CDR3 is 16 residues long. Per germline, CDR1 KGHSH and CDR2 LQKENI. Germline trimming cut 2 bases from V and 3 bases from J; bases unmatched to any gene: 8. The sequence came from a woman younger than 45 in good health and CMV-seropositive. The rearrangement uses TRBV18 and TRBJ2-3; 7 bases are shared with TRBD2. The sample consisted of PBMCs. Here the CDR3 DNA reads TGTGCCAGCTCACCAATGGCGGCGGGAGAGACAGATACGCAGTATTTT. Its protein is CASSPMAAGETDTQYF.